This is a list of T cell receptor beta chains from one sample in a study of cytomegalovirus exposure and HLA in healthy donors. Measured with immunoSEQ multiplex PCR; TCRdb has only the in-frame clones, and not every one. The table records around 93,000 clones, 65% to 85% of them present only once. Sequenced material: PBMCs. These receptors all stem from a man aged 50-59 years in good health and CMV-seronegative. Both conserved end residues are part of each CDR3. D genes are given only for firm matches. Clone size is shown for a subset of rows, as once, few, many or a class of expanded clone.

clone_size j_call d_call v_call cdr3_aa cdr3_nt
. TRBJ2-1 TRBD2 TRBV13 CASSIGLAGGPVVEQFF TGTGCCAGCAGCATAGGACTAGCGGGAGGGCCTGTAGTAGAGCAGTTCTTC
. TRBJ1-1 . TRBV27 CASSLSDFRVFTEAFF TGTGCCAGCAGTTTATCCGATTTCAGGGTTTTCACTGAAGCTTTCTTT
. TRBJ2-1 TRBD2 TRBV5-1 CASSSQTSGEYNEQFF TGCGCCAGCAGCTCACAGACTAGCGGAGAATACAATGAGCAGTTCTTC
few TRBJ2-7 TRBD2 TRBV10-3 CASSGVGYEQYF TGTGCCTCCAGCGGGGTCGGTTACGAGCAGTACTTC
. TRBJ1-1 TRBD1 TRBV12-5 CASGGPTGNEHGEAFF TGTGCTAGTGGGGGCCCGACAGGGAATGAACATGGTGAAGCTTTCTTT
. TRBJ2-7 . TRBV7-2 CASSGRDVGVQYF TGTGCCAGCAGCGGTCGGGATGTCGGGGTGCAGTACTTC
once TRBJ2-1 . TRBV7-9 CASSPLGGPGNEQFF TGTGCCAGCAGCCCCCTCGGGGGGCCCGGCAATGAGCAGTTCTTC
. TRBJ2-1 TRBD2 TRBV19 CASSIVGTNLNEQFF TGTGCCAGTAGTATAGTTGGGACTAATCTCAATGAGCAGTTCTTC
few TRBJ2-1 TRBD2 TRBV4-2 CASSPSGGGANEQFF TGTGCCAGCAGCCCCTCCGGCGGGGGGGCAAATGAGCAGTTCTTC
. TRBJ2-7 . TRBV21-1 CASSKWGRGAEVVEQYF .
. TRBJ1-2 TRBD1 TRBV15 CATSRGGQGAGGYTF TGTGCCACCAGCAGAGGGGGACAGGGGGCCGGGGGCTACACCTTC
. TRBJ1-2 . TRBV4-1 CASSEKTVTNYGYTF TGCGCCAGCAGCGAAAAAACCGTCACAAACTATGGCTACACCTTC
. TRBJ2-5 . TRBV19 CASSDRFQETQYF TGTGCCAGTAGTGACAGGTTTCAAGAGACCCAGTACTTC
. TRBJ2-5 . TRBV5-1 CASSGTFQETQYF TGCGCCAGCAGCGGGACATTCCAAGAGACCCAGTACTTC
. TRBJ2-7 TRBD1 TRBV27 CASSRDSTYEQYF TGTGCCAGCAGCCGGGACAGCACCTACGAGCAGTACTTC
. TRBJ2-1 TRBD1 TRBV7-6 CASSLVGQGIDEQFF TGTGCCAGCAGCTTAGTTGGACAGGGTATCGATGAGCAGTTCTTC
few TRBJ1-3 . TRBV6-1 CASIRVSGNTIYF TGTGCCAGCATTCGGGTCTCTGGAAACACCATATATTTT
. TRBJ1-2 TRBD1 TRBV27 CASAMTGEYGYTF TGTGCCAGCGCTATGACAGGGGAATATGGCTACACCTTC
once TRBJ2-7 . TRBV27 CASSLGGSGLDEQYF TGTGCCAGCAGTTTGGGTGGGAGCGGCCTGGACGAGCAGTACTTC
. TRBJ2-5 TRBD2 TRBV5-1 CASSLGFGTKSLGVETQYF TGCGCCAGCAGCTTGGGGTTCGGGACTAAGTCCCTAGGAGTAGAGACCCAGTACTTC
. TRBJ2-1 TRBD2 TRBV11-2 CASSLRRLAGGLNEQFF TGTGCCAGCAGCTTACGCAGACTAGCGGGAGGGCTAAATGAGCAGTTCTTC
. TRBJ2-1 . TRBV28 CASSLPAGYNEQFF TGTGCCAGCAGTCTTCCTGCCGGCTACAATGAGCAGTTCTTC
. TRBJ2-7 . TRBV11-2 CASSLGQVAYEQYF TGTGCCAGCAGCTTAGGACAGGTCGCGTACGAGCAGTACTTC
once TRBJ1-1 . TRBV27 CASSKGLWLRTEAFF TGTGCCAGCAGTAAAGGACTATGGCTCCGAACTGAAGCTTTCTTT
. TRBJ2-7 TRBD2 TRBV9 CASSASGRVGEQYF TGTGCCAGCAGCGCTAGCGGGAGGGTAGGTGAGCAGTACTTC
. TRBJ1-5 TRBD1 TRBV4-1 CASSQDGQGNQPQHF TGCGCCAGCAGCCAAGATGGACAGGGCAATCAGCCCCAGCATTTT
. TRBJ2-4 . TRBV10-3 CAISLDKENIQYF TGTGCCATCAGTCTGGACAAGGAAAACATTCAGTACTTC
. TRBJ2-7 . TRBV6-5 CASSYSNEGGEQYF TGTGCCAGCAGTTACTCGAATGAAGGGGGCGAGCAGTACTTC
. TRBJ2-1 . TRBV5-1 CASSLVQVVSYNEQFF TGCGCCAGCAGCTTGGTTCAGGTGGTCTCCTACAATGAGCAGTTCTTC
. TRBJ2-5 . TRBV7-6 CASSPGNGVTQYF TGTGCCAGCAGCCCCGGTAACGGTGTGACCCAGTACTTC
. TRBJ2-1 TRBD2 TRBV7-9 CASSLPTSGRSYNEQFF TGTGCCAGCAGCTTACCGACTAGCGGGAGATCCTACAATGAGCAGTTCTTC
. TRBJ2-3 TRBD2 TRBV27 CASSSPSGRAGDTQYF TGTGCCAGCAGTTCCCCCAGCGGGAGGGCAGGGGATACGCAGTATTTT
. TRBJ2-5 TRBD1 TRBV5-1 CASSGQGSQETQYF TGCGCCAGCAGCGGACAGGGCTCGCAAGAGACCCAGTACTTC
. TRBJ1-2 TRBD1 TRBV6-5 CASSYSGTAYGYTF TGTGCCAGCAGTTACTCCGGGACAGCCTATGGCTACACCTTC
. TRBJ2-7 . TRBV7-3 CASSYGGPSYEQYF TGTGCCAGCAGCTATGGAGGGCCCTCTTACGAGCAGTACTTC
. TRBJ1-1 TRBD1 TRBV29-1 CSVVPGPRGTEAFF TGCAGCGTTGTCCCCGGCCCCAGGGGGACTGAAGCTTTCTTT
. TRBJ1-5 . TRBV12-2 CASRPRRDNQPQHF TGTGCAAGTCGCCCGCGGAGGGACAATCAGCCCCAGCATTTT